These 3 T cell receptor beta chains share one sample of origin, sequenced in a study of shared clonotypes between healthy human individuals. Profiled with immunoSEQ multiplex PCR; TCRdb holds only in-frame clones, not every one. The sample carries 2 million to 2.5 million clones, approximately 96% recorded once. Sequencing used naive CD4+ T cells sorted from blood. Subset specified: CD45RA+ positively selected. Every receptor here comes from a man younger than 35 in good health.

This clone was detected once. The chain is built from TRBV30 and TRBJ2-6; 11 nucleotides agree with TRBD2. CDR3 size: 16 residues. V lost 5 bases to trimming and J lost 0 bases; unmatched junction nucleotides: 3. The germline V gene encodes CDR1 GTSNPN and CDR2 SVGIG (reference sequence). For the CDR3, the DNA is TGTGCCTGGCTAGCGGGGGGCAGCTCTGGGGCCAACGTCCTGACTTTC. Its translation is CAWLAGGSSGANVLTF. Together with reference TRBV30 and TRBJ2-6, the CDR3 gives the full variable domain: SQTIHQWPATLVQPVGSPLSLECTVEGTSNPNLYWYRQAAGRGLQLLFYSVGIGQISSEVPQNLSASRPQDRQFILSSKKLLLSDSGFYLCAWLAGGSSGANVLTFGAGSRLTVL.

The sample holds one count of this clone. The J gene is TRBJ2-7, the V gene TRBV15; D possibly uses TRBD1 or TRBD2 (6 bases each). Germline lookup yields CDR1 LNHNV and CDR2 YYDKDF (reference sequence). The CDR3 is 13 amino acids. With 3 bases removed from V and 6 bases from J, the gap between germline ends came to 12 bases. The CDR3 sequence is CATSRGGMTEQYF. CDR3 DNA: TGTGCCACCAGCAGGGGGGGCATGACCGAGCAGTACTTC.

The genes are TRBV5-1 and TRBJ1-2, with TRBD1 matching 7 bases. The CDR3 sequence is 15 residues long. Per the germline V gene, CDR1 is SGHRS and CDR2 is YFSETQ. Trimming cost V 4 bases and J 2 bases; bases outside gene matches: 8. In DNA form, the CDR3 reads TGCGCCAGCAGCAAGGCCGGGACAGAAAACTATGGCTACACCTTC. Protein sequence: CASSKAGTENYGYTF.